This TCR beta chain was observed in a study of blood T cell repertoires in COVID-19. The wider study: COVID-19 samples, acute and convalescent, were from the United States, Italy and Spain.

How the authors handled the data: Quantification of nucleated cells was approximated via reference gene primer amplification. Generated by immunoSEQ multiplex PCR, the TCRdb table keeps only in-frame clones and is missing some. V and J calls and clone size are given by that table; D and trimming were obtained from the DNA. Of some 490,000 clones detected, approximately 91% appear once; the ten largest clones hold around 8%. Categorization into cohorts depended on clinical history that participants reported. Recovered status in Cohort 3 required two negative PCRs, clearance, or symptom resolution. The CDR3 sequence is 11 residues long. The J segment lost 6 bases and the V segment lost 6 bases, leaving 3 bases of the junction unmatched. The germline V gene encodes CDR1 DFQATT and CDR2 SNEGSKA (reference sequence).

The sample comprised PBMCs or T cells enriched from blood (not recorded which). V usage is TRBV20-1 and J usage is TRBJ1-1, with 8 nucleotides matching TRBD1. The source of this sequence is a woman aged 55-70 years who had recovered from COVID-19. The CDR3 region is CSAARGPEAFF. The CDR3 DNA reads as TGCAGTGCCGCCAGGGGGCCTGAAGCTTTCTTT.